The 13 T cell receptor beta chains reported below all come from one sample, sequenced in a study of CD8+CD57+ T cells in acquired aplastic anemia (dated 2018 in TCRdb). The run used an Illumina HiSeq 2000. Profiling of TCR beta VDJ combinations and CDR3 sequences used genomic DNA as the template. TCRdb trimmed public reads at Q25 via fastp, called clones via MiXCR and kept in-frame beta chains. Each CDR3 protein gets just one entry, which takes the most common genes and DNA from the rows behind it. Here the sample has about 190,000 distinct CDR3 sequences; under 55% occur a single time. Together, the top ten hold around 9.7% of the sample. Patients chosen for sequencing had shown expansion of CD8+CD57+ cells by flow cytometry. Sequenced material: sorted CD4+, CD8+, or CD8+CD57+ T cells (not recorded which) from PBMCs. The receptors derive from a human donor with aplastic anemia.

The chain is built from TRBV5-1 and TRBJ2-7, with 8 bases identical to TRBD1. Trimming cost V 0 bases and J 6 bases; bases outside gene matches: 5. The CDR3 runs 14 residues. Germline CDR1 is SGHRS and CDR2 is YFSETQ. In DNA form, the CDR3 reads TGCGCCAGCAGCTTGGCTGTACAGGGGGGCGAGCAGTACTTC. It translates to CASSLAVQGGEQYF.

The chain carries TRBV5-6 and TRBJ1-2; perhaps TRBD1 as D (5 bases). This CDR3 is built from 12 residues. V was clipped by 7 bases and J by 9 bases, with 16 bases between them. Germline V CDR1 and CDR2: SGHDT, YYEEEE. Written as DNA, the CDR3 is TGTGCCAGCGCTTGGGGGGGGAGTAGCTACACCTTC. Amino acids: CASAWGGSSYTF. Full variable domain (missing parts from reference TRBV5-6 and TRBJ1-2): DAGVTQSPTHLIKTRGQQVTLRCSPKSGHDTVSWYQQALGQGPQFIFQYYEEEERQRGNFPDRFSGHQFPNYSSELNVNALLLGDSALYLCASAWGGSSYTFGSGTRLTVV.

The chain carries TRBV25-1 and TRBJ2-1, with 9 nucleotides matching TRBD1. The junction had 7 bases not matched to a gene; V was cut back by 5 bases and J by 8 bases. The germline CDR1 and CDR2 sequences are MGHDK and SYGVNS. The CDR3 is 14 residues long. The CDR3 loop is CASSTSTGGYEQFF. Written as DNA, the CDR3 is TGTGCCAGCAGTACATCAACAGGGGGCTATGAGCAGTTCTTC.

This chain uses TRBV10-3 with TRBJ1-5, with D unclear. Germline V CDR1 and CDR2: ENHRY, SYGVKD. This CDR3 has 15 residues. V lost 3 bases and J 4 bases, leaving 13 bases between the germline ends. The CDR3 DNA reads as TGTGCCATCAGTGATTCCGGACGATCTAATCAGCCCCAGCATTTT. Protein product: CAISDSGRSNQPQHF.

The sample holds a few counts of this clonotype. V is TRBV29-1 and J is TRBJ2-3; TRBD1 might be the D (5 bases). V lost 5 bases, J lost 6 bases, and 12 bases lay in between. Germline V gene data show CDR1 as SQVTM and CDR2 as ANQGSEA. The CDR3 covers 12 residues. The CDR3 DNA reads TGCAGCGTTTCGCCCTCAGGGGATACGCAGTATTTT. It codes for CSVSPSGDTQYF.

The V call is TRBV7-8, the J call TRBJ2-7, with TRBD1 identical over 8 bases. J lost 5 bases, V lost 3 bases, and 9 bases had no gene match. In germline, CDR1 is SGHVS, CDR2 FQNEAQ. CDR3 size: 15 residues. The CDR3 DNA reads as TGTGCCAGCAGCTTGGTCTCGGACAGGGTCCACGAGCAGTACTTC. This gives the protein CASSLVSDRVHEQYF.

This clonotype has a handful of counts. The chain combines TRBV5-1 with TRBJ2-3; the match to TRBD2 covers 10 bases. This CDR3 region has 20 residues. Germline trimming cut 1 base from V and 3 bases from J; bases unmatched to any gene: 17. CDR1 and CDR2 from the germline V gene are SGHRS and YFSETQ. The CDR3, as DNA: TGCGCCAGCAGCTTGCTCCCCCGGTCTAGCGGGGGCCTAGGGACAGATACGCAGTATTTT. Amino acids: CASSLLPRSSGGLGTDTQYF.

The chain is built from TRBV12-3 or TRBV12-4 and TRBJ2-5; 11 bases map to TRBD1. Trimming at V came to 5 bases and at J to 7 bases, leaving 9 bases not matched to a gene. The CDR3 is 15 amino acids. CDR3 in DNA: TGTGCCAGCAGTGCACCCGGGACAGGGGGAGCGACCCAGTACTTC. This gives the protein CASSAPGTGGATQYF.

This clonotype was found a few times. This chain links TRBV30 with TRBJ1-1; TRBD1 is a possible D gene (6 bases). The CDR3 runs 14 residues. The V and J ends lost 0 bases and 4 bases respectively, with 12 bases between them. Germline-derived CDR1 and CDR2 are GTSNPN and SVGIG (reference sequence). The CDR3 sequence: CAWSVKGVRTEAFF. DNA of the CDR3: TGTGCCTGGAGTGTAAAGGGGGTCCGCACTGAAGCTTTCTTT.

This clonotype occurred many times. The chain has TRBV20-1 and TRBJ1-4, with D possibly TRBD1 on 5 matching bases. This CDR3 has 12 residues. Between the trimmed V and J ends, which lost 4 bases and 5 bases, there was a span of 8 bases. Germline values: CDR1 DFQATT, CDR2 SNEGSKA (reference sequence). The CDR3 region is CSATTENEKLFF. The CDR3 DNA is TGCAGTGCTACGACAGAGAATGAAAAACTGTTTTTT.

The V call is TRBV7-8, the J call TRBJ2-7; 7 bases fit TRBD1. Germline V gene sequence: CDR1 SGHVS, CDR2 FQNEAQ. Unmatched junction bases numbered 6, after V lost 5 bases and J lost 2 bases. This CDR3 has 14 residues. CDR3: CASSPRGIPYEQYF. CDR3 DNA sequence: TGTGCCAGCAGCCCCAGGGGGATCCCCTACGAGCAGTACTTC.

V usage is TRBV5-1 and J usage is TRBJ2-1, with 14 bases that match TRBD2. This CDR3 has 18 residues. The germline CDR1 and CDR2 sequences are SGHRS and YFSETQ. J lost 4 bases, V lost 4 bases, and 10 bases had no gene match. CDR3 DNA: TGCGCCAGCAGCACCGGACTAGCGGGGGGCCGTGGATACAATGAGCAGTTCTTC. The encoded protein is CASSTGLAGGRGYNEQFF.

The chain employs TRBV19 and TRBJ1-5; D uncertain. The germline CDR1 and CDR2 sequences are LNHDA and SQIVND (reference sequence). Trimming removed 4 bases from V and 3 bases from J, with 10 bases in between. The CDR3 is 14 amino acids. In DNA form, the CDR3 reads TGTGCCAGTAGTACCCCGGGTTCCAATCAGCCCCAGCATTTT. The encoded protein is CASSTPGSNQPQHF.